A single sample is the source of the 9 T cell receptor beta chains below, sequenced in a study of neurological immune-mediated disorders. TCRdb fed the 5' RACE reads into MiXCR, producing one record per CDR3 protein. The sample contains roughly 50,000 distinct CDR3 sequences, approximately 12% of which appear only once. Time point reported: longitudinal time-point 3. What was sequenced was PBMCs. These TCRs come from a male donor with HTLV-1-associated myelopathy (HAM/TSP).

This clonotype was seen a handful of times. The V call is TRBV14, the J call TRBJ1-6; perhaps TRBD1 as D (6 bases). CDR3 length: 16 amino acids. CDR1 is SGHDN and CDR2 is FVKESK in the germline V gene. Deletions cut 3 bases from V and 0 bases from J, with 9 bases between. The CDR3 bases are TGTGCCAGCAGCCACCGACAGGTCTCCTATAATTCACCCCTCCACTTT. Translation: CASSHRQVSYNSPLHF.

This clonotype is labeled as medium-sized. The CDR3: CASSSGLAGGIPYNEQFF. In DNA form, the CDR3 reads TGTGCCAGCAGCTCGGGACTAGCGGGGGGAATCCCATACAATGAGCAGTTCTTC. V and J are TRBV7-2 and TRBJ2-1; the match to TRBD2 covers 15 bases. CDR1 and CDR2 from the germline V gene are SGHTA and FQGNSA. The CDR3 length is 18 residues. Trimming at V came to 4 bases and at J to 4 bases, leaving 8 bases not matched to a gene.

This clonotype was seen at least ten times. The chain combines TRBV5-1 with TRBJ2-1, with no clear D. The germline gives CDR1 SGHRS, CDR2 YFSETQ. CDR3 size: 14 residues. V dropped 3 bases and J dropped 4 bases, with 11 bases sitting between them. CDR3 nucleotides: TGCGCCAGCAGCTGGCGGACGGTGTACAATGAGCAGTTCTTC. Translation gives CASSWRTVYNEQFF. Drawing the rest from reference TRBV5-1 and TRBJ2-1, the complete variable domain is KAGVTQTPRYLIKTRGQQVTLSCSPISGHRSVSWYQQTPGQGLQFLFEYFSETQRNKGNFPGRFSGRQFSNSRSEMNVSTLELGDSALYLCASSWRTVYNEQFFGPGTRLTVL.

In its sample, this clonotype was seen many times. J is TRBJ2-5 and V is TRBV11-2; perhaps TRBD2 as D (6 bases). The germline V and J ends were trimmed by 2 bases and 3 bases, with 13 bases remaining between them. This CDR3 region has 15 residues. Germline V gene sequence: CDR1 SGHAT, CDR2 FQNNGV. The CDR3 reads CASSLRWTGEETQYF. The CDR3 DNA follows: TGTGCCAGCAGCTTACGTTGGACGGGGGAAGAGACCCAGTACTTC.

A few counts support this clonotype. V is TRBV5-1 and J is TRBJ1-2; D ambiguous. The CDR3 length is 13 residues. Germline CDR1 and CDR2: SGHRS and YFSETQ. Trimming removed 3 bases from V and 2 bases from J, with 8 bases in between. CDR3 nucleotide sequence: TGCGCCAGCAGCTCGGACGGGAACTATGGCTACACCTTC. It translates to CASSSDGNYGYTF. The variable domain in full, completed from reference TRBV5-1 and TRBJ1-2, reads KAGVTQTPRYLIKTRGQQVTLSCSPISGHRSVSWYQQTPGQGLQFLFEYFSETQRNKGNFPGRFSGRQFSNSRSEMNVSTLELGDSALYLCASSSDGNYGYTFGSGTRLTVV.

This clonotype was recorded many times. The CDR3 loop reads CASSRDRYSNEQFF. DNA of the CDR3: TGTGCCAGCAGCCGGGACAGGTATAGCAATGAGCAGTTCTTC. The chain carries TRBV7-8 and TRBJ2-1, with 8 bases identical to TRBD1. Per the germline V gene, CDR1 is SGHVS and CDR2 is FQNEAQ. The CDR3 is 14 amino acids. V shed 5 bases and J 6 bases; nucleotides not matched to a gene: 6.

As to this clonotype: A read error may be the cause here, since a much bigger clone is one base away. This chain joins TRBV14 and TRBJ1-1; D call uncertain. The CDR3 spans 11 residues. The V gene lost 6 bases and the J gene lost 11 bases, with 13 bases spanning the gap. The V gene's germline CDR1 is SGHDN and CDR2 FVKESK. The CDR3 sequence: CASRQARKAFF. CDR3 sequence (DNA): TGTGCCAGCAGGCAGGCGAGGAAGGCTTTCTTT.

This clonotype was counted at least ten times. This chain joins TRBV7-8 and TRBJ2-5; 10 nucleotides align to TRBD2. V trimming: 3 bases; J trimming: 6 bases; junction bases outside the gene matches: 1. Looked up from germline, CDR1 is SGHVS and CDR2 is FQNEAQ. This CDR3 spans 13 amino acids. The CDR3 is CASSLGLAKTQYF. The CDR3 DNA follows: TGTGCCAGCAGCTTGGGACTAGCGAAGACCCAGTACTTC.

This clonotype was detected many times. This chain links TRBV5-1 with TRBJ2-7; 15 bases line up with TRBD2. Germline V gene lookup returns CDR1 SGHRS and CDR2 YFSETQ. With V trimmed by 3 bases and J by 2 bases, 3 bases remained unmatched. The CDR3 has 16 residues. Written as DNA, the CDR3 is TGCGCCAGCAGCTACGGGACTAGCGGGGGGACCTACGAGCAGTACTTC. Its translation is CASSYGTSGGTYEQYF.